Following are 15 T cell receptor beta chains from one sample sequenced in a study of T cell repertoires in cytomegalovirus infection. Their antigens are not known. TCRdb itself ran the reads through MiXCR, one entry per CDR3 protein. This sample yields around 95,000 distinct CDR3 sequences, of which about 29% are seen a single time; about 72% belongs to the top ten. The sample in question was CD8+ T cells from cultured PBMCs, obtained from culture after CMV antigen stimulation. These receptors originate from a human donor in good health (CMV status not recorded). Some clones in this sample may be carry-over from other donors' samples.

V gene TRBV20-1 combines with J gene TRBJ1-5; TRBD1 agrees at 9 bases. CDR3 length equals 14 residues. Germline CDR1 DFQATT, CDR2 SNEGSKA (reference sequence). The ends lost 1 base at V and 6 bases at J; junction bases unmatched: 4. DNA for the CDR3: TGCAGTGCTAGAGTAGGGACAGGGACTCAGCCCCAGCATTTT. Protein product: CSARVGTGTQPQHF.

This chain uses TRBV23-1 with TRBJ1-5; the match to TRBD1 covers 7 bases. TRBV23-1 is marked as an open reading frame, function uncertain. There are 19 residues in the CDR3. V lost 2 bases and J lost 4; bases outside the gene matches: 17. CDR3 sequence: CASSQPRPKTGVRNQPQHF. In DNA form, the CDR3 reads TGCGCCAGCAGTCAACCTCGGCCCAAAACAGGGGTTCGAAATCAGCCCCAGCATTTT.

The rearrangement links TRBV19 to TRBJ2-1, with D possibly matching TRBD2 (5 bases). Looked up from germline, CDR1 is LNHDA and CDR2 is SQIVND (reference sequence). CDR3 length equals 16 residues. The V gene lost 4 bases and the J gene lost 2 bases, with 15 bases spanning the gap. The chain's CDR3 is CASSTFGIGTYNEQFF. CDR3 nucleotides: TGTGCCAGTAGTACCTTCGGGATCGGGACCTACAATGAGCAGTTCTTC. Full variable domain (rest looked up from reference TRBV19 and TRBJ2-1): DGGITQSPKYLFRKEGQNVTLSCEQNLNHDAMYWYRQDPGQGLRLIYYSQIVNDFQKGDIAEGYSVSREKKESFPLTVTSAQKNPTAFYLCASSTFGIGTYNEQFFGPGTRLTVL.

The chain combines TRBV6-6 with TRBJ2-7; TRBD1 might be the D (6 bases). This CDR3 is 15 amino acids long. Germline lookup yields CDR1 MNHNY and CDR2 SVGAGI (reference sequence). Trimming shortened V by 5 bases and J by 0 bases, and 14 bases separated the two germline ends. The CDR3 spells CASSEGTGSSYEQYF. The CDR3 coding sequence is TGTGCCAGCAGTGAGGGAACAGGGAGCTCCTACGAGCAGTACTTC.

The rearrangement links TRBV10-1 to TRBJ2-7, with 8 positions matching TRBD1. This CDR3 is built from 12 residues. Germline V gene lookup returns CDR1 WNHNN and CDR2 SYGVQD (reference sequence). The CDR3 DNA follows: TGCACCCGTACAGGGGGTTCCTACGAGCAGTACTTC. Translation: CTRTGGSYEQYF.

This chain links TRBV6-2 or TRBV6-3 with TRBJ1-3; no clear D gene. CDR3 length: 16 residues. V lost 8 bases, J lost 0 bases, and 17 bases lay in between. The germline CDR1 and CDR2 sequences are MNHEY and SVGEGT. CDR3 nucleotides: TGTGCCAGCTGCCAGAAGGTCATGAGCTCTGGAAACACCATATATTTT. Amino acid sequence: CASCQKVMSSGNTIYF.

The chain combines TRBV19 with TRBJ1-1, with D hard to call. V was pared by 1 base and J by 4 bases, with 10 bases between. The length of the CDR3 is 14 residues. Germline V lookup: CDR1 LNHDA, CDR2 SQIVND (reference sequence). The DNA for the CDR3 is TGTGCCAGTAGTATAGGGCCCCGGGCCACTGAAGCTTTCTTT. As protein: CASSIGPRATEAFF. Supplemented by reference TRBV19 and TRBJ1-1, the full variable domain reads DGGITQSPKYLFRKEGQNVTLSCEQNLNHDAMYWYRQDPGQGLRLIYYSQIVNDFQKGDIAEGYSVSREKKESFPLTVTSAQKNPTAFYLCASSIGPRATEAFFGQGTRLTVV.

This clonotype came up many times. The CDR3 region is CASSLDRAFTEAFF. The CDR3 region has the DNA TGTGCCAGCAGTTTAGACAGGGCTTTCACTGAAGCTTTCTTT. The chain is built from TRBV27 and TRBJ1-1, with 7 bases aligning to TRBD1. The CDR3 has 14 amino acids. J gave up 4 bases and V 2 bases, and 4 bases lay outside the gene matches. The V gene's germline CDR1 is MNHEY and CDR2 SMNVEV (reference sequence).

Only one count was recorded for this clonotype. The chain has TRBV24-1 and TRBJ2-3, with a possible D match to TRBD2 (6 bases). The germline gives CDR1 KGHDR, CDR2 SFDVKD. The CDR3 is made up of 12 amino acids. The V and J ends lost 4 bases and 11 bases respectively, with 12 bases between them. CDR3 DNA: TGTGCCACCAGTGACTCCACTAGCCTGCAGTATTTT. Translation: CATSDSTSLQYF.

The chain carries TRBV4-1 and TRBJ2-2; 8 positions agree with TRBD1. The CDR3 spans 16 residues. The germline V gene encodes CDR1 MGHRA and CDR2 YSYEKL. V shed 2 bases and J 7 bases; nucleotides not matched to a gene: 9. CDR3 protein: CASSQPPDREVGELFF. The CDR3 region has the DNA TGCGCCAGCAGCCAACCTCCGGACAGGGAGGTCGGGGAGCTGTTTTTT.

J is TRBJ1-2 and V is TRBV29-1; no clear D. The CDR3 covers 14 residues. V dropped 2 bases and J dropped 6 bases, with 16 bases sitting between them. CDR1 and CDR2 (germline): SQVTM, ANQGSEA. Here the CDR3 DNA reads TGCAGCGTTGAATCTTTAGGACCCCTTAATGGCTACACCTTC. Translation gives CSVESLGPLNGYTF.

This clonotype was seen repeatedly, ten times or more. The V gene is TRBV7-6, the J gene TRBJ1-1; possible D gene TRBD1, 5 bases. This CDR3 region has 13 residues. Germline loops: CDR1 SGHVS, CDR2 FNYEAQ. The V end lost 6 bases, the J end lost 3 bases, and 11 bases lay between the germline ends. The CDR3 nucleotides read TGTGCCAGCAGTCCCGCCAGGGACACTGAAGCTTTCTTT. Protein: CASSPARDTEAFF.

The chain couples TRBV25-1 to TRBJ2-5; D perhaps matches TRBD1 (6 bases). The CDR3 extends over 15 amino acids. Trimming took off 6 bases at V and 5 bases at J, with 19 bases between the two ends. The germline V gene has CDR1 MGHDK and CDR2 SYGVNS. CDR3 coding DNA: TGTGCCAGCAGCTCCTACATCAGGGGTCGGGAGACCCAGTACTTC. This encodes CASSSYIRGRETQYF.

The sample holds a few counts of this clonotype. The gene calls are TRBV6-1 and TRBJ1-2, with no clear D. In germline, CDR1 is MNHNS, CDR2 SASEGT. V dropped 6 bases and J dropped 4 bases, with 18 bases sitting between them. The CDR3 has 15 residues. The CDR3, as DNA: TGTGCCAGCAGACCGGGCCAGACCGCATTCTATGGCTACACCTTC. It yields the protein CASRPGQTAFYGYTF.

This clonotype has more than one count but fewer than ten. The chain's CDR3 is CASSLGLALRTSGVYNEQFF. The CDR3 DNA sequence: TGTGCCAGCAGCTTAGGCTTAGCCCTAAGGACTAGCGGGGTCTACAATGAGCAGTTCTTC. The chain is built from TRBV7-9 and TRBJ2-1; TRBD2 matches at 12 bases. Losses at the gene ends were 1 base for V and 3 bases for J; bases not matched to a gene: 13. CDR3 size: 20 residues. Looked up from germline, CDR1 is SEHNR and CDR2 is FQNEAQ (reference sequence).